This entry lists 22 T cell receptor beta chains sequenced from one sample in a study of long-term antiretroviral therapy in people with HIV. The authors ran the immunoSEQ assay, v3.0, at survey level. Profiling relied on immunoSEQ multiplex PCR, and the TCRdb table lists in-frame clones only, not all of them. The sample lists under 45,000 clones, about 94% occurring once. The input for sequencing was unsorted PBMCs, taken 5 to 5.5 years after starting antiretroviral therapy. These TCRs come from a woman between 50 and 59 years old with HIV.

Only a few counts were recorded for this clone. V gene TRBV29-1 combines with J gene TRBJ2-5, with 13 bases lining up with TRBD2. In germline, CDR1 is SQVTM, CDR2 ANQGSEA. The CDR3 totals 16 residues. V dropped 6 bases and J dropped 1; count of bases not matched to a gene: 8. CDR3 nucleotide sequence: TGCAGCGTCCAACTAGCGGGGGGGCGTATCCAAGAGACCCAGTACTTC. Its translation: CSVQLAGGRIQETQYF.

The chain carries TRBV19 and TRBJ2-2; TRBD1 aligns across 7 bases. V shed 7 bases and J 1 base; nucleotides not matched to a gene: 9. From germline, CDR1 is LNHDA and CDR2 SQIVND (reference sequence). The CDR3 has 16 amino acids. The CDR3 spells CASKGAAGLNTGELFF. In nucleotides, the CDR3 is TGTGCCAGTAAGGGGGCGGCGGGTTTGAACACCGGGGAGCTGTTTTTT. Full variable domain (outside the CDR3, taken from reference TRBV19 and TRBJ2-2): DGGITQSPKYLFRKEGQNVTLSCEQNLNHDAMYWYRQDPGQGLRLIYYSQIVNDFQKGDIAEGYSVSREKKESFPLTVTSAQKNPTAFYLCASKGAAGLNTGELFFGEGSRLTVL.

This clone was counted a single time. V is TRBV12-5 and J is TRBJ2-3; D is perhaps TRBD1 (5 bases). The CDR3 extends over 15 amino acids. V was shortened by 2 bases and J by 2 bases, with 11 bases between the two germline ends. From germline, CDR1 is LGHNT and CDR2 FRNRAP. The CDR3 bases are TGTGCTAGTGGTTTGCCTCGACAGTACACAGATACGCAGTATTTT. Its translation: CASGLPRQYTDTQYF.

The rearrangement uses TRBV7-2 and TRBJ2-7; D tentatively fits TRBD1 or TRBD2 (5 bases each). Germline loops: CDR1 SGHTA, CDR2 FQGNSA. The CDR3 contains 14 residues. Trimming took 1 base from V and 3 from J, leaving 10 bases between them. DNA for the CDR3: TGTGCCAGCAGCTTAGGGCAGGGACGCTACGAGCAGTACTTC. Protein: CASSLGQGRYEQYF.

J is TRBJ1-2 and V is TRBV6-5, with D hard to call. Germline assignment: CDR1 MNHEY and CDR2 SVGAGI. The CDR3 is made up of 13 amino acids. V was pared by 6 bases and J by 0 bases, with 8 bases between. CDR3 bases: TGTGCCAGCAGACCTGACCCTAACTATGGCTACACCTTC. This translates into CASRPDPNYGYTF.

The chain employs TRBV7-9 and TRBJ1-2; D is uncertain. Germline assignment: CDR1 SEHNR and CDR2 FQNEAQ (reference sequence). The CDR3 covers 15 residues. Trimming pared 0 bases from V and 0 bases from J, leaving 8 bases between. The CDR3: CASSLAGGTNYGYTF. The DNA for the CDR3 is TGTGCCAGCAGCTTAGCGGGAGGGACTAACTATGGCTACACCTTC.

The V gene is TRBV2, the J gene TRBJ2-1; 7 bases align to TRBD1. J gave up 10 bases and V 4 bases, and 7 bases lay outside the gene matches. Germline lookup yields CDR1 SNHLY and CDR2 FYNNEI. This CDR3 has 13 amino acids. The CDR3 is CASSAQGPLEQFF. The CDR3 nucleotides are TGTGCCAGCAGTGCACAGGGGCCCTTGGAGCAGTTCTTC.

This clone was observed a single time. The chain recombines TRBV9 with TRBJ2-2; D may correspond to TRBD1 or TRBD2 (5 bases each). CDR1 and CDR2 (germline): SGDLS, YYNGEE. The CDR3 runs 21 residues. The V and J ends lost 1 base and 0 bases respectively, with 25 bases between them. The CDR3 nucleotides read TGTGCCAGCAGCGTACGTACCATTTACCGGGACGGAAAGACGAACACCGGGGAGCTGTTTTTT. Translating it yields CASSVRTIYRDGKTNTGELFF.

This clone was detected only once. The genes are TRBV7-3 and TRBJ2-3; TRBD1 agrees at 7 bases. Germline CDR1 SGHTA, CDR2 FQGTGA. Trimming removed 2 bases from V and 4 bases from J; junction bases left unmatched: 3. CDR3 length equals 14 residues. As DNA, the CDR3 is TGTGCCAGCAGCTTACAGGGGGTAGCAGATACGCAGTATTTT. Its protein product is CASSLQGVADTQYF.

The V gene is TRBV11-2, the J gene TRBJ2-5; unclear D gene. Per germline, CDR1 SGHAT and CDR2 FQNNGV. The CDR3 extends over 13 amino acids. Trimming took 5 bases from V and 0 from J, leaving 7 bases between them. CDR3 in amino acids: CASSGPYQETQYF. CDR3 bases: TGTGCCAGCAGCGGACCGTACCAAGAGACCCAGTACTTC.

The genes are TRBV29-1 and TRBJ2-1, with unresolved D. The length of the CDR3 is 13 residues. The germline V gene encodes CDR1 SQVTM and CDR2 ANQGSEA. The germline V and J ends were trimmed by 2 bases and 0 bases, with 5 bases remaining between them. Here the CDR3 DNA reads TGCAGCGTTGAACAGAGCTCCTACAATGAGCAGTTCTTC. Amino acids: CSVEQSSYNEQFF.

This clone was seen only a few times. The V gene is TRBV6-6, the J gene TRBJ1-5, with D perhaps TRBD1 (5 bases). Germline V gene sequence: CDR1 MNHNY, CDR2 SVGAGI (reference sequence). The CDR3 is made up of 14 amino acids. V was shortened by 5 bases and J by 1 base, with 9 bases between the two germline ends. CDR3: CASSQGTSNQPQHF. As DNA, the CDR3 is TGTGCCAGCAGTCAGGGAACGAGCAATCAGCCCCAGCATTTT.

The gene calls are TRBV6-6 and TRBJ1-3, with D tentatively TRBD1 (6 bases). V lost 10 bases to trimming and J lost 4 bases, with 11 bases between them. Germline assignment: CDR1 MNHNY and CDR2 SVGAGI (reference sequence). CDR3 length: 12 residues. The CDR3 is CATSTGGNTIYF. CDR3 nucleotides: TGTGCCACCTCAACAGGGGGAAACACCATATATTTT.

V and J are TRBV7-2 and TRBJ2-7, with 10 positions matching TRBD2. The CDR3 consists of 15 residues. Per the germline V gene, CDR1 is SGHTA and CDR2 is FQGNSA. J was trimmed by 2 bases and V by 6 bases; bases with no gene match: 7. The CDR3 sequence: CASSFSGGRTYEQYF. The CDR3 nucleotides read TGTGCCAGCAGTTTTAGCGGGGGGCGAACCTACGAGCAGTACTTC.

The chain has TRBV29-1 and TRBJ2-7, with D uncertain. CDR1 SQVTM and CDR2 ANQGSEA come from the germline V gene. V was trimmed by 1 base and J by 4 bases, leaving 5 bases between them. This CDR3 is 11 amino acids long. CDR3 amino acids: CSVEGGYEQYF. The CDR3 coding sequence is TGCAGCGTTGAAGGGGGTTACGAGCAGTACTTC.

V usage is TRBV7-2 and J usage is TRBJ2-7; TRBD1 agrees at 7 bases. The CDR3 consists of 15 residues. The germline V gene encodes CDR1 SGHTA and CDR2 FQGNSA. V trimming: 7 bases; J trimming: 6 bases; junction bases outside the gene matches: 15. The CDR3 DNA is TGTGCCAGCACCACTGTGACAGGGCGAGTGGGCGAGCAGTACTTC. Its translation: CASTTVTGRVGEQYF.

The chain employs TRBV11-2 and TRBJ1-2; 8 bases are shared with TRBD1. Germline CDR1 is SGHAT and CDR2 is FQNNGV. The CDR3 consists of 17 residues. Germline trimming cut 0 bases from V and 6 bases from J; bases unmatched to any gene: 12. The CDR3, as DNA: TGTGCCAGCAGCTTAGATCTCCCGGACAGGGATAAACATGGCTACACCTTC. As protein: CASSLDLPDRDKHGYTF.

The V and J genes are TRBV7-9 and TRBJ1-2; D remains unclear. There are 15 residues in the CDR3. Germline V CDR1 and CDR2: SEHNR, FQNEAQ (reference sequence). V lost 1 base and J 6 bases, leaving 15 bases between the germline ends. CDR3 protein: CASSLGEYGLNGYTF. In DNA form, the CDR3 reads TGTGCCAGCAGCTTAGGGGAGTACGGGCTCAATGGCTACACCTTC.

This clone was recorded only once. This chain uses TRBV11-1 with TRBJ1-2; D may be TRBD1 (6 bases). This CDR3 has 14 amino acids. Germline V gives CDR1 SGHAT, CDR2 FQDESV (reference sequence). With 5 bases removed from V and 4 bases from J, the gap between germline ends came to 14 bases. CDR3 DNA: TGTGCCAGCAGCCCTGGGGGGCAGGGCTATGGCTACACCTTC. Its translation is CASSPGGQGYGYTF.

The V gene is TRBV2, the J gene TRBJ1-1, with 9 bases lining up with TRBD1. V dropped 11 bases and J dropped 5; count of bases not matched to a gene: 12. The CDR3 sequence is 14 residues long. Germline V gene sequence: CDR1 SNHLY, CDR2 FYNNEI. The CDR3 loop is CAYNSGQGWTEAFF. In nucleotides, the CDR3 is TGTGCCTACAACAGTGGACAGGGGTGGACTGAAGCTTTCTTT.

With regard to this clone: At the DNA level, this CDR3 is encoded by other sequences in the same sample as well. The CDR3 coding sequence is TGTGCCAGCAGCTTGACAGAGAACACTGAAGCTTTCTTT. Its protein product is CASSLTENTEAFF. V gene TRBV7-2 combines with J gene TRBJ1-1, with D perhaps matching TRBD1 (5 bases). The CDR3 length is 13 residues. Germline assignment: CDR1 SGHTA and CDR2 FQGNSA. V was pared by 3 bases and J by 1 base, with 6 bases between.

The chain is built from TRBV16 and TRBJ1-2, with no clear D. Trimming took 0 bases from V and 2 from J, leaving 22 bases between them. Germline V CDR1 and CDR2: KGHSY, FQNENV. This CDR3 has 19 amino acids. The CDR3 DNA sequence: TGTGCCAGCAGCCAATCTATGTCAGGAGGTACTACAGACAACTATGGCTACACCTTC. Its translation: CASSQSMSGGTTDNYGYTF.